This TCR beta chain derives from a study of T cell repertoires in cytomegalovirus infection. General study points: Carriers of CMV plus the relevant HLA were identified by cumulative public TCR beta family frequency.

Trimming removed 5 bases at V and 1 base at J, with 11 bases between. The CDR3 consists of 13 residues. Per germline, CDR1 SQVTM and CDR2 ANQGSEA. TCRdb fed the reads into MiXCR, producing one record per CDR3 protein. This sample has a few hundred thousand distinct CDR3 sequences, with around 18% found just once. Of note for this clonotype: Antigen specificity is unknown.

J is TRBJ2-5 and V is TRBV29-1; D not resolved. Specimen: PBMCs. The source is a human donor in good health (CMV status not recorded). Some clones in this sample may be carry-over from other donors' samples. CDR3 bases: TGCAGCGTTACCCCAGAGGTCCAAGAGACCCAGTACTTC. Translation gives CSVTPEVQETQYF. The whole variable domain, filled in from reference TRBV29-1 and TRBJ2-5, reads SAVISQKPSRDICQRGTSLTIQCQVDSQVTMMFWYRQQPGQSLTLIATANQGSEATYESGFVIDKFPISRPNLTFSTLTVSNMSPEDSSIYLCSVTPEVQETQYFGPGTRLLVL.